This T cell receptor beta chain appears in the sequencing data of a study of response to subunit inactivated influenza vaccine. Study outcomes and limitations: After each seasonal influenza vaccination, few new T cells are recruited, the authors suggested.

This CDR3 region has 13 residues. CDR1 is GTSNPN and CDR2 is SVGIG in the germline V gene (reference sequence). V shed 0 bases and J shed 7 bases, with 10 bases lying between them. TCRdb ran MiXCR on the RT-PCR reads and lists one entry per CDR3 protein. Among a few hundred thousand distinct CDR3 sequences listed, 20% to 25% were seen once. This clonotype appeared a few times. The antigen remains undetermined. The genes are TRBV30 and TRBJ2-1; D assignment may be TRBD1 or TRBD2 (5 bases each). This receptor was identified in a man aged 50 to 75 who received an inactivated influenza vaccine. The sequenced sample was PBMCs from blood, obtained 21 months after vaccination. CDR3 amino acids: CAWSVQGTNEQFF. In DNA, the CDR3 is TGTGCCTGGAGTGTACAAGGGACGAATGAGCAGTTCTTC.